This is a list of T cell receptor beta chains from one sample in a study of blood T cell repertoires in COVID-19. Profiled with immunoSEQ multiplex PCR; TCRdb holds only in-frame clones, not every one. The sample contains fewer than 250,000 clones, under 90% of which appear only once. The sequenced material came from peripheral blood. These receptors all stem from a man between 60 and 75 years old with acute or convalescent COVID-19. The CDR3 runs from the conserved cysteine through the conserved F or W. The D gene is left open where the match is weak. Expanded clones are given a class, and other clones once, few, many or no size at all.

v_gene: TRBV7-6; d_gene: TRBD2; abundance: once; j_gene: TRBJ2-3; CDR3nt: TGTGCCAGCAGCTTGGTATCGGGGGGGCTCGGAACAGATACGCAGTATTTT; CDR3aa: CASSLVSGGLGTDTQYF
v_gene: TRBV29-1; d_gene: -; abundance: -; j_gene: TRBJ2-6; CDR3nt: TGCAGCGTGGACAGCCGCTCTGGGGCCAACGTCCTGACTTTC; CDR3aa: CSVDSRSGANVLTF
v_gene: TRBV27; d_gene: TRBD1; abundance: -; j_gene: TRBJ2-7; CDR3nt: TGTGCCAGCAGTTTAGTACAGGGGAACAACGAGCAGTACTTC; CDR3aa: CASSLVQGNNEQYF
v_gene: TRBV3-1/TRBV3-2; d_gene: TRBD2; abundance: -; j_gene: TRBJ2-2; CDR3nt: TGTGCCAGCAGCCAAAGCGGGGCTAACACCGGGGAGCTGTTTTTT; CDR3aa: CASSQSGANTGELFF
v_gene: TRBV30; d_gene: TRBD2; abundance: -; j_gene: TRBJ2-3; CDR3nt: TGTGCCTGGAGTTCGACTAGCGGGATCCAGACAGATACGCAGTATTTT; CDR3aa: CAWSSTSGIQTDTQYF
v_gene: TRBV4-3; d_gene: TRBD1; abundance: -; j_gene: TRBJ2-1; CDR3nt: TGCGCCAGCAGCCTGGGGACAGGGACATGGGGTGAGCAGTTCTTC; CDR3aa: CASSLGTGTWGEQFF
v_gene: TRBV30; d_gene: -; abundance: -; j_gene: TRBJ1-6; CDR3nt: TGTGCCTGGAGTATAACAGGGCGCCCCTATAATTCACCCCTCCACTTT; CDR3aa: CAWSITGRPYNSPLHF
v_gene: TRBV9; d_gene: TRBD2; abundance: -; j_gene: TRBJ2-3; CDR3nt: TGTGCCAGCAGCGTAGGAGCTAGCGGACCCACAGATACGCAGTATTTT; CDR3aa: CASSVGASGPTDTQYF
v_gene: TRBV11-2; d_gene: -; abundance: -; j_gene: TRBJ2-1; CDR3nt: TGTGCCAGCAGCTTAGGCCCGGGGGCCTACAATGAGCAGTTCTTC; CDR3aa: CASSLGPGAYNEQFF
v_gene: TRBV7-2; d_gene: -; abundance: once; j_gene: TRBJ1-3; CDR3nt: TGTGCCAGCAGCGGGGGGGTTGGAAACACCATATATTTT; CDR3aa: CASSGGVGNTIYF
v_gene: TRBV4-1; d_gene: -; abundance: few; j_gene: TRBJ1-2; CDR3nt: TGCGCCAGCAGCCAAGGAGGGGACTCATCCTATGGCTACACCTTC; CDR3aa: CASSQGGDSSYGYTF
v_gene: TRBV15; d_gene: TRBD2; abundance: -; j_gene: TRBJ2-1; CDR3nt: TGTGCCACCAGCAGAAGACTAGCGGGAGTCGATGAGCAGTTCTTC; CDR3aa: CATSRRLAGVDEQFF
v_gene: TRBV20-1; d_gene: -; abundance: -; j_gene: TRBJ2-1; CDR3nt: TGCAGTGCCTACAGGGACCATGAGCAGTTCTTC; CDR3aa: CSAYRDHEQFF
v_gene: TRBV30; d_gene: TRBD1; abundance: -; j_gene: TRBJ1-6; CDR3nt: TGTGCCTGGAGTGCCTCGGACAGGGTTGAATCACCCCTCCACTTT; CDR3aa: CAWSASDRVESPLHF
v_gene: TRBV19; d_gene: -; abundance: once; j_gene: TRBJ2-7; CDR3nt: TGTGCCAGTAGGGGGGGGCTTTCGTACGAGCAGTACTTC; CDR3aa: CASRGGLSYEQYF
v_gene: TRBV6-5; d_gene: TRBD1; abundance: few; j_gene: TRBJ2-2; CDR3nt: TGTGCCAGCAGGACAACAGGGGACACCGGGGAGCTGTTTTTT; CDR3aa: CASRTTGDTGELFF
v_gene: TRBV18; d_gene: -; abundance: few; j_gene: TRBJ1-1; CDR3nt: TGTGCCAGCTCACCACAACAGGAGATGAACACTGAAGCTTTCTTT; CDR3aa: CASSPQQEMNTEAFF
v_gene: TRBV18; d_gene: -; abundance: -; j_gene: TRBJ2-7; CDR3nt: TGTGCCAGCTCACCATGGGCAGGGGCGTCCTCTTCCCACTACGAGCAGTACTTC; CDR3aa: CASSPWAGASSSHYEQYF
v_gene: TRBV21-1; d_gene: -; abundance: -; j_gene: TRBJ1-5; CDR3nt: TGTGCCAGCAGCAATAACAGGTCCTCGGGCAATCAGCCCCAGCATTTT; CDR3aa: CASSNNRSSGNQPQHF
v_gene: TRBV12-3/TRBV12-4; d_gene: TRBD1; abundance: once; j_gene: TRBJ1-2; CDR3nt: TGTGCCAGCAGCTGGGACAGGAGTTATGGCTACACCTTC; CDR3aa: CASSWDRSYGYTF
v_gene: TRBV2; d_gene: -; abundance: -; j_gene: TRBJ1-1; CDR3nt: TGTGCCAGCCTCAGGGGTAGAGATGCTTTCTTT; CDR3aa: CASLRGRDAFF
v_gene: TRBV7-2; d_gene: -; abundance: few; j_gene: TRBJ1-6; CDR3nt: TGTGCCAGCAGCTTTCTTAATTCACCCCTCCACTTT; CDR3aa: CASSFLNSPLHF
v_gene: TRBV12-3/TRBV12-4; d_gene: TRBD2; abundance: once; j_gene: TRBJ2-7; CDR3nt: TGTGCCAGCAAATTAAGCGGGACCTACGAGCAGTACTTC; CDR3aa: CASKLSGTYEQYF
v_gene: TRBV5-1; d_gene: -; abundance: -; j_gene: TRBJ2-3; CDR3nt: TGCGCCAGCAGCTTTGGAGCGTCTCTAACCACAGATACGCAGTATTTT; CDR3aa: CASSFGASLTTDTQYF
v_gene: TRBV6-5; d_gene: -; abundance: -; j_gene: TRBJ1-1; CDR3nt: TGTGCCAGCAGTTACTCGATGTCGGGAGTAGCTTTCTTT; CDR3aa: CASSYSMSGVAFF
v_gene: TRBV5-6; d_gene: -; abundance: -; j_gene: TRBJ1-2; CDR3nt: TGTGCCAGCAGCTACAACAGGTTCCCATTCGACTACACCTTC; CDR3aa: CASSYNRFPFDYTF
v_gene: TRBV18; d_gene: -; abundance: -; j_gene: TRBJ2-2; CDR3nt: TGTGCCAGCTCACTACAACAAACAGGGAACACCGGGGAGCTGTTTTTT; CDR3aa: CASSLQQTGNTGELFF
v_gene: TRBV2; d_gene: TRBD1; abundance: many; j_gene: TRBJ2-1; CDR3nt: TGTGCCAGCAGGCCAGGGGGCAATGAGCAGTTCTTC; CDR3aa: CASRPGGNEQFF
v_gene: TRBV27; d_gene: -; abundance: -; j_gene: TRBJ2-3; CDR3nt: TGTGCCAGCACCAGGTCAAGCACAGATACGCAGTATTTT; CDR3aa: CASTRSSTDTQYF
v_gene: TRBV25-1; d_gene: TRBD1; abundance: -; j_gene: TRBJ1-2; CDR3nt: TGTGCCAGCAGAACAGGGGGAAGCGATGGCTACACCTTC; CDR3aa: CASRTGGSDGYTF
v_gene: TRBV27; d_gene: -; abundance: -; j_gene: TRBJ1-1; CDR3nt: TGTGCCAGCAGTTTGAGGAGGGGATTCGCTGAAGCTTTCTTT; CDR3aa: CASSLRRGFAEAFF
v_gene: TRBV27; d_gene: -; abundance: -; j_gene: TRBJ2-3; CDR3nt: TGTGCCAGCAGTCCCCGAGGCGGCGAGAGTACTTTTCGCACAGATACGCAGTATTTT; CDR3aa: CASSPRGGESTFRTDTQYF
v_gene: TRBV18; d_gene: -; abundance: -; j_gene: TRBJ2-7; CDR3nt: TGTGCCAGCTCACCAAAGGGGGGGAGGGAAGCTTCCTACGAGCAGTACTTC; CDR3aa: CASSPKGGREASYEQYF
v_gene: TRBV7-2; d_gene: TRBD1; abundance: -; j_gene: TRBJ1-2; CDR3nt: TGTGCCAGCAGCTGGGACAGCTATGGCTACACCTTC; CDR3aa: CASSWDSYGYTF
v_gene: TRBV24-1; d_gene: TRBD1; abundance: -; j_gene: TRBJ2-3; CDR3nt: TGTGCCACCAGTGATATCAACCAGGGGGTGGGAGATACGCAGTATTTT; CDR3aa: CATSDINQGVGDTQYF
v_gene: TRBV5-1; d_gene: TRBD2; abundance: -; j_gene: TRBJ2-7; CDR3nt: TGCGCCAGCAGCTCTTCTAGCGGGACCTACGAGCAGTACTTC; CDR3aa: CASSSSSGTYEQYF
v_gene: TRBV7-2; d_gene: -; abundance: -; j_gene: TRBJ2-1; CDR3nt: TGTGCCAGCACCCTTGAGTCAGGTGAGCAGTTCTTC; CDR3aa: CASTLESGEQFF
v_gene: TRBV2; d_gene: -; abundance: -; j_gene: TRBJ1-2; CDR3nt: TGTGCCAGCAGGGACTCGGCCAACACTGCCTATGGCTACACCTTC; CDR3aa: CASRDSANTAYGYTF
v_gene: TRBV3-1/TRBV3-2; d_gene: -; abundance: -; j_gene: TRBJ1-2; CDR3nt: TGTGCCAGCAGCCAAGAGGGCAGGGATGGGTCTGGCTACACCTTC; CDR3aa: CASSQEGRDGSGYTF
v_gene: TRBV2; d_gene: TRBD1; abundance: -; j_gene: TRBJ1-6; CDR3nt: TGTGCCAGCAGTGATGACAGGGAAGACTATAATTCACCCCTCCACTTT; CDR3aa: CASSDDREDYNSPLHF
v_gene: TRBV10-2; d_gene: -; abundance: -; j_gene: TRBJ2-7; CDR3nt: TGCGCCAGCAGTCCCGCGAGCAACTACGAGCAGTACTTC; CDR3aa: CASSPASNYEQYF
v_gene: TRBV6-1; d_gene: TRBD1; abundance: -; j_gene: TRBJ1-5; CDR3nt: TGTGCCAGCAGTGAAAGTGGGGCAGGGGGCCAGCCCCAGCATTTT; CDR3aa: CASSESGAGGQPQHF
v_gene: TRBV7-2; d_gene: TRBD2; abundance: once; j_gene: TRBJ2-7; CDR3nt: TGTGCCAGCAGCTTCTCCCGCACCGTAGGACTAGCGACTTACGAGCAGTACTTC; CDR3aa: CASSFSRTVGLATYEQYF
v_gene: TRBV24-1; d_gene: -; abundance: -; j_gene: TRBJ2-7; CDR3nt: TGTGCCACCAGTCCCGGCGGTTTCTACTCCTACGAGCAGTACTTC; CDR3aa: CATSPGGFYSYEQYF
v_gene: TRBV10-2; d_gene: -; abundance: -; j_gene: TRBJ1-3; CDR3nt: TGCGCCAGCAGTGAGTCGAAAGGGGGTTATGGAAACACCATATATTTT; CDR3aa: CASSESKGGYGNTIYF
v_gene: TRBV5-1; d_gene: TRBD2; abundance: -; j_gene: TRBJ2-7; CDR3nt: TGCGCCAGCAGCTTGGGGGCTAGCGGGACCTACGAGCAGTACTTC; CDR3aa: CASSLGASGTYEQYF
v_gene: TRBV7-9; d_gene: TRBD1; abundance: -; j_gene: TRBJ1-2; CDR3nt: TGTGCCAGCAGCTTAGGGACAGGGGCGGAAGGCTACACCTTC; CDR3aa: CASSLGTGAEGYTF
v_gene: TRBV10-3; d_gene: TRBD2; abundance: -; j_gene: TRBJ2-2; CDR3nt: TGTGCCATCAGTAACCGGGCTAGCGGGGGCCACCAGACAAACACCGGGGAGCTGTTTTTT; CDR3aa: CAISNRASGGHQTNTGELFF
v_gene: TRBV12-5; d_gene: TRBD2; abundance: -; j_gene: TRBJ2-1; CDR3nt: TGTGCTAGTGGACAACTAGCGCTGAGCTCCTACAATGAGCAGTTCTTC; CDR3aa: CASGQLALSSYNEQFF
v_gene: TRBV3-1/TRBV3-2; d_gene: -; abundance: -; j_gene: TRBJ1-1; CDR3nt: TGTGCCAGCAGCCAAGATGCGGGTTCCACTGAAGCTTTCTTT; CDR3aa: CASSQDAGSTEAFF
v_gene: TRBV4-1; d_gene: TRBD1; abundance: -; j_gene: TRBJ1-6; CDR3nt: TGCGCCAGCAGCCAACGGCAACAGGGGGCTGGATCACCCCTCCACTTT; CDR3aa: CASSQRQQGAGSPLHF